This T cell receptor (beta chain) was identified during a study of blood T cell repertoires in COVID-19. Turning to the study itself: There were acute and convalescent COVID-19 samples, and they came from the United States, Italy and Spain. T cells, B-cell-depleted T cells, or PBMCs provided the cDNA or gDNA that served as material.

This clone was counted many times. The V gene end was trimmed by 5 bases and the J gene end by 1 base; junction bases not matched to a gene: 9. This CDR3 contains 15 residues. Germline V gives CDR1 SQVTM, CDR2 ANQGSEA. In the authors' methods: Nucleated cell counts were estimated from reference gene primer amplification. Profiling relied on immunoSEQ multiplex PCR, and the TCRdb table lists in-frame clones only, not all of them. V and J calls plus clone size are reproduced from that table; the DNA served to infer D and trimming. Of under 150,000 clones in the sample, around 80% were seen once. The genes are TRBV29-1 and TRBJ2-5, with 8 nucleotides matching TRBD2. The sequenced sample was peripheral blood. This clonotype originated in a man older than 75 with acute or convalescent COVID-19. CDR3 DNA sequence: TGCAGCGTTCGGGGGGGGCAGGGGACCCAAGAGACCCAGTACTTC. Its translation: CSVRGGQGTQETQYF.